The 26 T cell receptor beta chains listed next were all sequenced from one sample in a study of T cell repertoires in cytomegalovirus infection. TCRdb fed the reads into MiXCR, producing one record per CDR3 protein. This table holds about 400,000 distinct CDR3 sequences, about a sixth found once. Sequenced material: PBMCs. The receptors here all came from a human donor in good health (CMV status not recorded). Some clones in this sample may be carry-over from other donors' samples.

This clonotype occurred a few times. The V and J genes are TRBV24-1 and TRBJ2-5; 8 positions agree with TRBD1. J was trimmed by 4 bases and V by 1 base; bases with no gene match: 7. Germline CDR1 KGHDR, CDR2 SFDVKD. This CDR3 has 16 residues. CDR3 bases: TGTGCCACCAGTGATTTCAAGACAGGGGATGCAGAGACCCAGTACTTC. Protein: CATSDFKTGDAETQYF.

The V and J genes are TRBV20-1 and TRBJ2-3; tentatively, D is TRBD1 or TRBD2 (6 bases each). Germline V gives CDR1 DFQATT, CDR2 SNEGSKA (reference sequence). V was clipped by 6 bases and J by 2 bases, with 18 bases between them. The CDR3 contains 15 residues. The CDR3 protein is CSAKRTGAYTDTQYF. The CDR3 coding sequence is TGCAGTGCAAAGAGAACGGGGGCTTACACAGATACGCAGTATTTT.

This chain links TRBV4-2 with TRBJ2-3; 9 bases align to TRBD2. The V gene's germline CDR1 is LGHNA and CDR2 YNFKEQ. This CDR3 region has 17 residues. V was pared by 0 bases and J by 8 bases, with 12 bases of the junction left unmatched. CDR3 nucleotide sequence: TGTGCCAGCAGCCAAGATCTCGTTAGCGGGGGTGTGGGTACGCAGTATTTT. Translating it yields CASSQDLVSGGVGTQYF.

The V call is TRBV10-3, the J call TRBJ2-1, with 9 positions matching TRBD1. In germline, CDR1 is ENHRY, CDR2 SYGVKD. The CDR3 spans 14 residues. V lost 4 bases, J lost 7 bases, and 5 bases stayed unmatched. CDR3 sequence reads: CAISAWTGDNEQFF. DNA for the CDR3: TGTGCCATCAGTGCGTGGACAGGGGATAATGAGCAGTTCTTC.

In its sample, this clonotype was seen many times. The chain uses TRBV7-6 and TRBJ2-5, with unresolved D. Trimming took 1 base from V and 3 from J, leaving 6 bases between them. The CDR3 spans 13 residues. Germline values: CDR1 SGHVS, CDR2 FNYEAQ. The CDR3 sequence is CASSLGVKETQYF. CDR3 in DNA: TGTGCCAGCAGCTTAGGTGTTAAAGAGACCCAGTACTTC.

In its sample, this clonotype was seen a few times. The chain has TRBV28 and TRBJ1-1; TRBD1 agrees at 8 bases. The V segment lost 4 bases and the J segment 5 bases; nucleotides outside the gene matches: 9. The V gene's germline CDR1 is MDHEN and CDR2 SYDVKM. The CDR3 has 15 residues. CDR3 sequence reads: CASSSTDRVRTEAFF. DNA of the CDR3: TGTGCCAGCAGTTCAACGGACAGGGTTCGGACTGAAGCTTTCTTT.

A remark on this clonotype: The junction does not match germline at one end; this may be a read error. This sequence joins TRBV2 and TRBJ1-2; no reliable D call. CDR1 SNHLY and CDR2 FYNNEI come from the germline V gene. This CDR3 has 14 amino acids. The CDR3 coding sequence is TGTGCCAGCAGTTTTCGGACCTCTACGTCAGATGTGAGCTTC. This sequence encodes CASSFRTSTSDVSF.

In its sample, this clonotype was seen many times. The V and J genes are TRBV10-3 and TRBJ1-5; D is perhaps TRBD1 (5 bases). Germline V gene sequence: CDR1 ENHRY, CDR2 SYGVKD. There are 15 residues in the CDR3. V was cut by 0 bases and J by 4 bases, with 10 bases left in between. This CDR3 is CAISESGRENQPQHF. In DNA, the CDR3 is TGTGCCATCAGTGAGTCTGGCAGGGAGAATCAGCCCCAGCATTTT.

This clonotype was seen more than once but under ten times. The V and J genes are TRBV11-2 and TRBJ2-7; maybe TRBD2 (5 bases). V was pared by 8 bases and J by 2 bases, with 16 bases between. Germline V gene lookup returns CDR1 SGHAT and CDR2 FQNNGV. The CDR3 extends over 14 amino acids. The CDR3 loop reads CASRLISGPYEQYF. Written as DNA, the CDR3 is TGTGCCAGCCGCCTGATCAGCGGACCCTACGAGCAGTACTTC.

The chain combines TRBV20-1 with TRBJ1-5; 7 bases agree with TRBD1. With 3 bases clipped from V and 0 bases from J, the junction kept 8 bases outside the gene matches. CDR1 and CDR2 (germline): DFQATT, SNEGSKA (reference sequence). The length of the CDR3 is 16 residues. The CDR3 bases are TGCAGTGCTAGGGGGGACAGTCGGAATAGCAATCAGCCCCAGCATTTT. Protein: CSARGDSRNSNQPQHF.

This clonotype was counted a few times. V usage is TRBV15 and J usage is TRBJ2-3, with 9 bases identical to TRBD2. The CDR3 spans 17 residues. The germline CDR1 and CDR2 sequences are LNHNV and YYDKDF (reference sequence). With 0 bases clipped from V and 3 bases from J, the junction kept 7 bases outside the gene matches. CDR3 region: CATSRDPGGGATDTQYF. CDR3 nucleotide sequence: TGTGCCACCAGCAGAGATCCTGGCGGGGGGGCAACAGATACGCAGTATTTT.

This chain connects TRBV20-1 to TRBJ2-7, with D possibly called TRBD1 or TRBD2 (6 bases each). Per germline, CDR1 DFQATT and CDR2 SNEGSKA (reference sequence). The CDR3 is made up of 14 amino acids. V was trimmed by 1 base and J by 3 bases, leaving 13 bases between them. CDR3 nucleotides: TGCAGTGCTAGAGTGACGGGGGCCAACTACGAGCAGTACTTC. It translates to CSARVTGANYEQYF.

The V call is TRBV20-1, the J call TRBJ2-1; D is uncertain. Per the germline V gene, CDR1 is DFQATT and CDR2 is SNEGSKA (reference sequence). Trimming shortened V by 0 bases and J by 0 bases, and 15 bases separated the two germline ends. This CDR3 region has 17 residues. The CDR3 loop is CSARDPDGRTSYNEQFF. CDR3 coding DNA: TGCAGTGCTAGAGATCCTGACGGTCGAACCTCCTACAATGAGCAGTTCTTC.

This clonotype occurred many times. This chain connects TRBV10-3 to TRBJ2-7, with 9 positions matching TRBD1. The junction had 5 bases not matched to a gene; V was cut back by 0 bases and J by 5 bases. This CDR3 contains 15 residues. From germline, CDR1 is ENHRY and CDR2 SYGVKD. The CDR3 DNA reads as TGTGCCATCAGTGAGTCGGACAGGGGCCGGAACGAGCAGTACTTC. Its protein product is CAISESDRGRNEQYF.

CDR3 in DNA: TGTGCCAGCAGCCGAGATCACAATCAGCCCCAGCATTTT. Protein product: CASSRDHNQPQHF. J is TRBJ1-5 and V is TRBV14; unclear D gene. CDR1 is SGHDN, CDR2 FVKESK, per germline. V dropped 4 bases and J dropped 3 bases, with 7 bases sitting between them. This CDR3 is built from 13 residues.

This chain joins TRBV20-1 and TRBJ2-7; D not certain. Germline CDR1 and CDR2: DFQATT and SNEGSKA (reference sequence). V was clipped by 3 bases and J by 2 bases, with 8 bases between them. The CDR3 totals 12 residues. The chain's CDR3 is CSASMETYEQYF. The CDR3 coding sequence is TGCAGTGCTAGCATGGAAACCTACGAGCAGTACTTC.

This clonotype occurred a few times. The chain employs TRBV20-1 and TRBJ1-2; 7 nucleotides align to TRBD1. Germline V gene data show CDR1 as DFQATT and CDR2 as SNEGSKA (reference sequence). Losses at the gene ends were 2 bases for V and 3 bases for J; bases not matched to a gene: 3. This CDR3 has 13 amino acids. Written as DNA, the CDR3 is TGCAGTGCTAGATCCGACAGGGACTATGGCTACACCTTC. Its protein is CSARSDRDYGYTF.

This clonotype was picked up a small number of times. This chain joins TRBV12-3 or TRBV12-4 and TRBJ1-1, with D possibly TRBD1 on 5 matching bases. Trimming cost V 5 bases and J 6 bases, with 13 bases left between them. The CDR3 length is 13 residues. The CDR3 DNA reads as TGTGCCAGCAGTCTCCGACAGAGCCCTGAAGCTTTCTTT. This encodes CASSLRQSPEAFF.

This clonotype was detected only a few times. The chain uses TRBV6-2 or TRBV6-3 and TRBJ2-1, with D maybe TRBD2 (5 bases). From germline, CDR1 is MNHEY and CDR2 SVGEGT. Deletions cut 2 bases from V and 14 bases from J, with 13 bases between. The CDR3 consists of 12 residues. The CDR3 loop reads CASSYALGDEFF. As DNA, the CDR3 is TGTGCCAGCAGTTACGCACTCGGGGATGAGTTCTTC.

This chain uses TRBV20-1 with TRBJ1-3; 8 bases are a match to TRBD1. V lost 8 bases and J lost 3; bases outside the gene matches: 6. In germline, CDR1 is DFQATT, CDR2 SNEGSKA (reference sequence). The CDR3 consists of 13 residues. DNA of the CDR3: TGCAGTTCCCCAGGGGGCGGTGGAAACACCATATATTTT. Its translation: CSSPGGGGNTIYF.

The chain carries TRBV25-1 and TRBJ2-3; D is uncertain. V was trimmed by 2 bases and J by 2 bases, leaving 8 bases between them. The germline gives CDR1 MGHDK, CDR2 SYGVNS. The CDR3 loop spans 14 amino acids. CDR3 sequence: CASSEPTPTDTQYF. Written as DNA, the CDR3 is TGTGCCAGCAGTGAACCGACCCCCACAGATACGCAGTATTTT.

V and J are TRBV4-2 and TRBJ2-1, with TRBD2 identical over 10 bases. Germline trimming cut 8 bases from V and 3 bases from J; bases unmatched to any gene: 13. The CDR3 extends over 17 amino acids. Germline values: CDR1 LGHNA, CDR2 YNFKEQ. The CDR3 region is CASLKRGAGGRYNEQFF. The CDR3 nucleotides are TGTGCCAGCCTGAAGAGGGGAGCGGGGGGGCGCTACAATGAGCAGTTCTTC.

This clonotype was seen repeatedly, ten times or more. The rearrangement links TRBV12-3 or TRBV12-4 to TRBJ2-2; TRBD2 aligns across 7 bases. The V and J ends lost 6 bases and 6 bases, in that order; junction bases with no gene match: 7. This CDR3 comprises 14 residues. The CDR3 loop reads CASRVSGVPGELFF. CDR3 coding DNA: TGTGCCAGCAGGGTCAGCGGGGTCCCCGGGGAGCTGTTTTTT.

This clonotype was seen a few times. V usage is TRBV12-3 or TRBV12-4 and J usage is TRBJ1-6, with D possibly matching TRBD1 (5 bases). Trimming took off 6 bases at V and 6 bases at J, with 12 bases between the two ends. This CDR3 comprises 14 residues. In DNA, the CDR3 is TGTGCCAGCAGCCGACGACAGTTTAATTCACCCCTCCACTTT. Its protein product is CASSRRQFNSPLHF.

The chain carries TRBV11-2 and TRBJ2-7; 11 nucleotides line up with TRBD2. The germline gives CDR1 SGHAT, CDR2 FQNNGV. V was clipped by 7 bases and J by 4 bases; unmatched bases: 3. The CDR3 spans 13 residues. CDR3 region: CASTIAGGYEQYF. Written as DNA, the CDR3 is TGTGCCAGCACGATAGCGGGAGGGTACGAGCAGTACTTC.

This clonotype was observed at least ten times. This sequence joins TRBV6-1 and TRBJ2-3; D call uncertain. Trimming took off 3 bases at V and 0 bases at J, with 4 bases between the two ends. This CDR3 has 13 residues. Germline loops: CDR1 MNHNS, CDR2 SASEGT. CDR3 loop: CASSDPSTDTQYF. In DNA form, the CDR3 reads TGTGCCAGCAGTGACCCTAGCACAGATACGCAGTATTTT.